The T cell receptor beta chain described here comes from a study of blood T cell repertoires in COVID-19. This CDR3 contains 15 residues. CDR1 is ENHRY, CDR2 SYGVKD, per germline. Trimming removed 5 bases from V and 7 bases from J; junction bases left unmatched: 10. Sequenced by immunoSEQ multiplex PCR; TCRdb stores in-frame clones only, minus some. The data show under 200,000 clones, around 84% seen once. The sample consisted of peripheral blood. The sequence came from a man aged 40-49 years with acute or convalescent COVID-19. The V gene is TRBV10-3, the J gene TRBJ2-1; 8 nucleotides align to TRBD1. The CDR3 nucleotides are TGTGCCATCAGTCAACCACAGGGGGGTGGTAATGAGCAGTTCTTC. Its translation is CAISQPQGGGNEQFF.